This T cell receptor beta chain was sequenced during a study of response to subunit inactivated influenza vaccine. Study conclusions and caveats: With each seasonal influenza vaccination, the authors suggested, few new T cells are recruited.

Via MiXCR, TCRdb re-called the RT-PCR reads, giving one row per CDR3 protein. The sample contains fewer than 700,000 distinct CDR3 sequences, 10% to 15% of which appear only once. Turning to this clonotype: The target antigen is unknown.

This CDR3 region has 14 residues. Germline CDR1 is SGHTA and CDR2 is FQGNSA. Trimming took 5 bases from V and 1 from J, leaving 10 bases between them. The receptor was derived from a man aged 45-65 years who received an inactivated influenza vaccine. The sequences come from PBMCs from blood, collected roughly 47 days after vaccination. This chain links TRBV7-2 with TRBJ2-3; D remains unclear. The CDR3 sequence: CASSATGRTDTQYF. CDR3 nucleotide sequence: TGTGCCAGCAGCGCCACGGGCCGCACAGATACGCAGTATTTT.